This T cell receptor (beta chain) was observed in a study of metastatic and nonmetastatic thyroid tumors. Study context: Across peripheral blood and tumor or nodule tissue samples taken from malignant and benign thyroid patients, the repertoires were compared with one another. Study-level findings and limits: For both blood and tumor, malignant thyroid tumors reportedly showed significantly higher TCR beta diversity than benign nodules did.

The entire patient cohort was treatment-naive prior to thyroid surgery. The germline V and J ends were trimmed by 1 base and 4 bases, with 14 bases remaining between them. Germline CDR1 is GTSNPN and CDR2 is SVGIG (reference sequence). This CDR3 is built from 14 residues. This clone was found many times. Antigen unknown. Methods used by the authors: It was from CDR3 differences across clinicopathological groups that a distant-metastasis classifier for papillary thyroid cancer was built. Using MiXCR, TCRdb reanalyzed the PCR reads. The V and J calls and clone size come from TCRdb's table, not from the authors' own analysis. This sample has over 25,000 clones; under 14% occur once, and the top ten carry about a sixth.

This receptor was identified in a female donor with papillary thyroid cancer or a benign thyroid nodule (not recorded which). Some clones in this sample may be carry-over from other donors' samples. This chain links TRBV30 with TRBJ2-7; the D gene could be TRBD1 or TRBD2 (7 bases each). The specimen sequenced was blood. The CDR3 sequence is CAWSASQGGYEQYF. The CDR3 nucleotides read TGTGCCTGGAGTGCTTCCCAGGGGGGGTACGAGCAGTACTTC.